Listed below are T cell receptor beta chains from one sample, sequenced in a study of cytotoxic CD8 clonotypes in ibrutinib-treated CLL. Data came from immunoSEQ multiplex PCR; TCRdb stores just in-frame clones and leaves some out. The sample consists of approximately 320,000 clones, over 55% of them appearing once. The starting material was PBMCs, obtained after 36 months of ibrutinib treatment. These receptors were obtained from a human donor with chronic lymphocytic leukemia. Each CDR3 is given with its conserved first and last residue. The order of the fields is V gene, clone size, J gene, D gene, CDR3 DNA, CDR3 protein. A D gene is named only where the DNA matches it firmly. Clone size, where shown, is once, few, many, or a class for clones that have expanded.

v_gene: TRBV7-3; abundance: few; j_gene: TRBJ1-1; d_gene: -; CDR3nt: TGTGCCAGCAGCTTAAGGTCAGAGGGGCCGGTGAACACTGAAGCTTTCTTT; CDR3aa: CASSLRSEGPVNTEAFF
v_gene: TRBV5-4; abundance: -; j_gene: TRBJ1-1; d_gene: TRBD1; CDR3nt: TGTGCCCTCGGCCCACAGGGGATGAACACTGAAGCTTTCTTT; CDR3aa: CALGPQGMNTEAFF
v_gene: TRBV7-9; abundance: -; j_gene: TRBJ2-7; d_gene: -; CDR3nt: TGTGCCAGCAGCTTAGTTCTAGAGAGCTCCTACGAGCAGTACTTC; CDR3aa: CASSLVLESSYEQYF
v_gene: TRBV7-3; abundance: -; j_gene: TRBJ2-3; d_gene: -; CDR3nt: TGTGCCAGCAGCTTAACAGGGCCAGATACGCAGTATTTT; CDR3aa: CASSLTGPDTQYF
v_gene: TRBV18; abundance: -; j_gene: TRBJ2-2; d_gene: -; CDR3nt: TGTGCCAGCTCACCACTCGGCTCTAGATCAACCGGGGAGCTGTTTTTT; CDR3aa: CASSPLGSRSTGELFF
v_gene: TRBV18; abundance: few; j_gene: TRBJ1-5; d_gene: -; CDR3nt: TGTGCCAGCTCGCAACCAGGACAGCCCCAGCATTTT; CDR3aa: CASSQPGQPQHF
v_gene: TRBV2; abundance: few; j_gene: TRBJ1-1; d_gene: -; CDR3nt: TGTGCCAGCAGTGAGGGAGGGAACACTGAAGCTTTCTTT; CDR3aa: CASSEGGNTEAFF
v_gene: TRBV19; abundance: -; j_gene: TRBJ2-7; d_gene: -; CDR3nt: TGTGCCAGTAGTTTAACAGGACCACCCTACGAGCAGTACTTC; CDR3aa: CASSLTGPPYEQYF
v_gene: TRBV2; abundance: few; j_gene: TRBJ1-1; d_gene: -; CDR3nt: TGTGCCAGCACCGGCCCCCGGCCTGAAGCTTTCTTT; CDR3aa: CASTGPRPEAFF
v_gene: TRBV2; abundance: -; j_gene: TRBJ1-2; d_gene: TRBD1; CDR3nt: TGTGCCAGCAGGTACGAAAGGACAGGTTATGGCTACACCTTC; CDR3aa: CASRYERTGYGYTF
v_gene: TRBV2; abundance: few; j_gene: TRBJ1-1; d_gene: -; CDR3nt: TGTGCCAGCAGTGAAGGGTGGCCGGGACGGCCCCGGTGGGAAGCTTTCTTT; CDR3aa: CASSEGWPGRPRWEAFF
v_gene: TRBV6-5; abundance: -; j_gene: TRBJ1-1; d_gene: -; CDR3nt: TGTGCCAGCAGCGACACACGGTTGAACACTGAAGCTTTCTTT; CDR3aa: CASSDTRLNTEAFF
v_gene: TRBV7-9; abundance: -; j_gene: TRBJ1-2; d_gene: TRBD1; CDR3nt: TGTGCCAGCAGCACGGGACAGGGGGCGAGGGGCTACACCTTC; CDR3aa: CASSTGQGARGYTF
v_gene: TRBV28; abundance: -; j_gene: TRBJ1-2; d_gene: -; CDR3nt: TGTGCCAGCAGTCAGCTAAGGTCAAGCGGCTACACCTTC; CDR3aa: CASSQLRSSGYTF
v_gene: TRBV14; abundance: -; j_gene: TRBJ2-1; d_gene: TRBD1; CDR3nt: TGTGCCAGCAGCCAAGTTAACAGGGGGGCTAGCGCTAGTTACAATGAGCAGTTCTTC; CDR3aa: CASSQVNRGASASYNEQFF
v_gene: TRBV29-1; abundance: -; j_gene: TRBJ2-7; d_gene: TRBD1; CDR3nt: TGCAGCGCTTCAGGGGGTCAGGACGAGCAGTACTTC; CDR3aa: CSASGGQDEQYF
v_gene: TRBV11-2; abundance: -; j_gene: TRBJ2-1; d_gene: -; CDR3nt: TGTGCCAGCAGCTTAGAGTCCAGCGCTTACAATGAGCAGTTCTTC; CDR3aa: CASSLESSAYNEQFF
v_gene: TRBV19; abundance: -; j_gene: TRBJ1-5; d_gene: -; CDR3nt: TGTGCCAGTAGTATCCTTTCAGACGGCAATCAGCCCCAGCATTTT; CDR3aa: CASSILSDGNQPQHF
v_gene: TRBV28; abundance: -; j_gene: TRBJ1-2; d_gene: -; CDR3nt: TGTGCCAGCAGTTCCCCGGGCTCCTATGGCTACACCTTC; CDR3aa: CASSSPGSYGYTF
v_gene: TRBV7-9; abundance: -; j_gene: TRBJ2-7; d_gene: TRBD2; CDR3nt: TGTGCCAGCAGCGCTAGCGGGGGGGCCGCCGAGCAGTACTTC; CDR3aa: CASSASGGAAEQYF
v_gene: TRBV2; abundance: -; j_gene: TRBJ1-6; d_gene: TRBD1; CDR3nt: TGTGCCAGCAGGGAAGGACAGGGGGCTTATAATTCACCCCTCCACTTT; CDR3aa: CASREGQGAYNSPLHF
v_gene: TRBV15; abundance: few; j_gene: TRBJ2-5; d_gene: -; CDR3nt: TGTGCCACCAGCCTTCCAGGCAGGGATATAGAGACCCAGTACTTC; CDR3aa: CATSLPGRDIETQYF
v_gene: TRBV9; abundance: -; j_gene: TRBJ2-1; d_gene: TRBD2; CDR3nt: TGTGCCAGCAGCGTCAGCGGGAGGCCCTACAATGAGCAGTTCTTC; CDR3aa: CASSVSGRPYNEQFF
v_gene: TRBV7-2; abundance: -; j_gene: TRBJ2-1; d_gene: TRBD1; CDR3nt: TGTGCCAGCAGCTACCGGGACAGGGTCTCCCCCGAGCAGTTCTTC; CDR3aa: CASSYRDRVSPEQFF
v_gene: TRBV7-3; abundance: -; j_gene: TRBJ2-3; d_gene: TRBD1; CDR3nt: TGTGCCAGCAGCTTTACAGGGGGCACAGATACGCAGTATTTT; CDR3aa: CASSFTGGTDTQYF
v_gene: TRBV5-4; abundance: once; j_gene: TRBJ2-3; d_gene: TRBD2; CDR3nt: TGTGCCAGCAGCCGGACTAGCGGGAGCACAGATACGCAGTATTTT; CDR3aa: CASSRTSGSTDTQYF
v_gene: TRBV13; abundance: -; j_gene: TRBJ2-2; d_gene: TRBD2; CDR3nt: TGTGCCAGCCGGGAGGGGATATACACCGGGGAGCTGTTTTTT; CDR3aa: CASREGIYTGELFF
v_gene: TRBV29-1; abundance: few; j_gene: TRBJ1-2; d_gene: -; CDR3nt: TGCAGCGTTGCCCTGGTGGCAGGGGTGATTGGCTACACCTTC; CDR3aa: CSVALVAGVIGYTF
v_gene: TRBV6-1; abundance: -; j_gene: TRBJ2-7; d_gene: -; CDR3nt: TGTGCCAGCAGTGAGTGGCCAGCGAGCTCCTACGAGCAGTACTTC; CDR3aa: CASSEWPASSYEQYF
v_gene: TRBV5-1; abundance: -; j_gene: TRBJ2-7; d_gene: TRBD1; CDR3nt: TGCGCCAGCAGCTTGTACGGGACAGCCTACGAGCAGTACTTC; CDR3aa: CASSLYGTAYEQYF
v_gene: TRBV6-5; abundance: -; j_gene: TRBJ1-2; d_gene: -; CDR3nt: TGTGCCAGCAGCTCAGGAAATTATGGCTACACCTTC; CDR3aa: CASSSGNYGYTF
v_gene: TRBV27; abundance: few; j_gene: TRBJ2-7; d_gene: -; CDR3nt: TGTGCCAGCAGTGCCACCAGGGGAGGGGCCGAGCAGTACTTC; CDR3aa: CASSATRGGAEQYF
v_gene: TRBV11-2; abundance: once; j_gene: TRBJ2-1; d_gene: TRBD2; CDR3nt: TGTGCCAGCAGCCCGACTAGCGGGGTTGTTTACAATGAGCAGTTCTTC; CDR3aa: CASSPTSGVVYNEQFF
v_gene: TRBV4-3; abundance: -; j_gene: TRBJ1-5; d_gene: -; CDR3nt: TGCGCCAGCAGCCAACGCGTCGGGGTAGATAGCAATCAGCCCCAGCATTTT; CDR3aa: CASSQRVGVDSNQPQHF
v_gene: TRBV6-1; abundance: -; j_gene: TRBJ1-1; d_gene: TRBD1; CDR3nt: TGTGCCAGCAGTGACTCGGGACAGGGGCCCACTGAAGCTTTCTTT; CDR3aa: CASSDSGQGPTEAFF
v_gene: TRBV28; abundance: -; j_gene: TRBJ2-7; d_gene: TRBD1; CDR3nt: TGTGCCAGCAGTTTATCTCCTCCGGGACAGGGCTACGAGCAGTACTTC; CDR3aa: CASSLSPPGQGYEQYF
v_gene: TRBV27; abundance: -; j_gene: TRBJ2-1; d_gene: TRBD2; CDR3nt: TGTGCCAGCAGTTTTACGAGCGGGAGGGCCAGCAATGAGCAGTTCTTC; CDR3aa: CASSFTSGRASNEQFF
v_gene: TRBV2; abundance: -; j_gene: TRBJ2-6; d_gene: -; CDR3nt: TGTGCCACCAAGGGGTTCTCTGGGGCCAACGTCCTGACTTTC; CDR3aa: CATKGFSGANVLTF
v_gene: TRBV7-6; abundance: few; j_gene: TRBJ2-5; d_gene: TRBD1; CDR3nt: TGTGCCAGCAGCTTATTCGGGACAGGGCAGACCCAGTACTTC; CDR3aa: CASSLFGTGQTQYF
v_gene: TRBV27; abundance: -; j_gene: TRBJ2-5; d_gene: TRBD2; CDR3nt: TGTGCCAGCAGTCCAATAGCGGGGGGGCGGGGAACCCAGTACTTC; CDR3aa: CASSPIAGGRGTQYF
v_gene: TRBV18; abundance: few; j_gene: TRBJ2-1; d_gene: -; CDR3nt: TGTGCCAGCTCAGCTATAGGTAATGAGCAGTTCTTC; CDR3aa: CASSAIGNEQFF
v_gene: TRBV9; abundance: few; j_gene: TRBJ2-5; d_gene: TRBD2; CDR3nt: TGTGCCAGCAGCGTAGGGGGGACTATCCAAGAGACCCAGTACTTC; CDR3aa: CASSVGGTIQETQYF
v_gene: TRBV10-1; abundance: -; j_gene: TRBJ2-7; d_gene: -; CDR3nt: TGCGCCAGCAGTGAAGTCCAAAGACCCTACGAGCAGTACTTC; CDR3aa: CASSEVQRPYEQYF
v_gene: TRBV29-1; abundance: few; j_gene: TRBJ2-7; d_gene: -; CDR3nt: TGCAGCGTTGAAGAGGACAGCGGGATTCACTACGAGCAGTACTTC; CDR3aa: CSVEEDSGIHYEQYF
v_gene: TRBV2; abundance: -; j_gene: TRBJ2-3; d_gene: -; CDR3nt: TGTGCCAGCAACACGAGGGTAGATACGCAGTATTTT; CDR3aa: CASNTRVDTQYF
v_gene: TRBV16; abundance: -; j_gene: TRBJ1-1; d_gene: TRBD1; CDR3nt: TGTGCCAGCAGCGTTACGACAGGGGGGAGTACTGAAGCTTTCTTT; CDR3aa: CASSVTTGGSTEAFF
v_gene: TRBV5-4; abundance: -; j_gene: TRBJ2-7; d_gene: TRBD2; CDR3nt: TGTGCCAGCAGCCCCGGACTAGTGATCTACGAGCAGTACTTC; CDR3aa: CASSPGLVIYEQYF
v_gene: TRBV11-2; abundance: few; j_gene: TRBJ1-2; d_gene: TRBD1; CDR3nt: TGTGCCAGCAGCTTTGACCGGGACAGACTTAACTATGGCTACACCTTC; CDR3aa: CASSFDRDRLNYGYTF
v_gene: TRBV6-6; abundance: -; j_gene: TRBJ2-7; d_gene: -; CDR3nt: TGTGCCAGCAGTTACGTGGTAGCGGAGCGATACGAGCAGTACTTC; CDR3aa: CASSYVVAERYEQYF
v_gene: TRBV5-1; abundance: -; j_gene: TRBJ2-2; d_gene: -; CDR3nt: TGCGCCAGCAGCCGTATGTCGGGACTTACAGCGAACACCGGGGAGCTGTTTTTT; CDR3aa: CASSRMSGLTANTGELFF
v_gene: TRBV7-8; abundance: -; j_gene: TRBJ2-7; d_gene: -; CDR3nt: TGTGCCAGCAGCTTATCAAGGGAGAGGCCCTACGAGCAGTACTTC; CDR3aa: CASSLSRERPYEQYF
v_gene: TRBV27; abundance: -; j_gene: TRBJ1-2; d_gene: TRBD1; CDR3nt: TGTGCCAGCAGATGGGCTGAGGGGGCTGTCTATGGCTACACCTTC; CDR3aa: CASRWAEGAVYGYTF
v_gene: TRBV9; abundance: -; j_gene: TRBJ2-1; d_gene: -; CDR3nt: TGTGCCAGCAGCACCCCTCTTGGGGGCTACAATGAGCAGTTCTTC; CDR3aa: CASSTPLGGYNEQFF
v_gene: TRBV2; abundance: -; j_gene: TRBJ1-1; d_gene: -; CDR3nt: TGTGCCAGCAGCACGGATTGGAACACTGAAGCTTTCTTT; CDR3aa: CASSTDWNTEAFF
v_gene: TRBV29-1; abundance: -; j_gene: TRBJ1-2; d_gene: -; CDR3nt: TGCAGCGTTGATGGGGGAATGAAAGTGAAGGGCTACACCTTC; CDR3aa: CSVDGGMKVKGYTF
v_gene: TRBV11-3; abundance: few; j_gene: TRBJ2-7; d_gene: -; CDR3nt: TGTGCCAGCAGCTTAGGCAGGGGCTCCTACGAGCAGTACTTC; CDR3aa: CASSLGRGSYEQYF
v_gene: TRBV4-1; abundance: -; j_gene: TRBJ2-7; d_gene: TRBD1; CDR3nt: TGCGCCAGCAGCCCCGGGACAGAGCCCTACGAGCAGTACTTC; CDR3aa: CASSPGTEPYEQYF
v_gene: TRBV6-1; abundance: -; j_gene: TRBJ1-6; d_gene: -; CDR3nt: TGTGCCAGCAGGCCAGGGTACCTCTATAATTCACCCCTCCACTTT; CDR3aa: CASRPGYLYNSPLHF
v_gene: TRBV9; abundance: -; j_gene: TRBJ1-1; d_gene: -; CDR3nt: TGTGCCAGCAGCGTAGGGGAGTTGGCCACTGAAGCTTTCTTT; CDR3aa: CASSVGELATEAFF